The next 19 T cell receptor beta chains were all read from a single sample in a study of preoperative IRX-2 immunotherapy in early breast cancer. The treatment here: preoperative locoregional IRX-2 cytokine immunotherapy. Clones were read by immunoSEQ multiplex PCR, and TCRdb kept only the in-frame ones, dropping some. The table records a few thousand clones, about 80% of them present only once. Material: tumor tissue, obtained after IRX-2 immunotherapy. Source of these receptors: a human donor with breast cancer.

The chain employs TRBV11-3 and TRBJ1-2; D gene ambiguous. The CDR3 contains 15 residues. Trimming took off 3 bases at V and 4 bases at J, with 15 bases between the two ends. The germline V gene has CDR1 SGHNT and CDR2 YENEEA. This chain's CDR3 is CASSLGWIGLYGYTF. CDR3 sequence (DNA): TGTGCCAGCAGCTTGGGGTGGATCGGACTCTATGGCTACACCTTC.

This clone was picked up a small number of times. The chain is built from TRBV11-3 and TRBJ1-5, with a possible D match to TRBD1 (6 bases). The V and J ends lost 5 bases and 1 base respectively, with 9 bases between them. CDR1 and CDR2 from the germline V gene are SGHNT and YENEEA. This CDR3 contains 14 residues. CDR3 amino acids: CASSETGSNQPQHF. The CDR3 DNA reads TGTGCCAGCAGCGAAACAGGGAGCAATCAGCCCCAGCATTTT.

This sequence joins TRBV28 and TRBJ2-3; 8 bases fit TRBD1. CDR3 length: 14 amino acids. Losses at the gene ends were 5 bases for V and 6 bases for J; bases not matched to a gene: 7. The germline V gene encodes CDR1 MDHEN and CDR2 SYDVKM. CDR3 bases: TGTGCCAGCAGTCCGACAGGGGCAGGGGATACGCAGTATTTT. Translated, it gives CASSPTGAGDTQYF.

This clone was counted a single time. The chain combines TRBV22-1 with TRBJ1-5. TRBV22-1 is flagged as a pseudogene. The CDR3 has 14 amino acids. The CDR3 sequence: CASSLYGGSQPQHF. In DNA form, the CDR3 reads TGTGCCAGCAGTTTGTACGGGGGAAGTCAGCCCCAGCATTTT.

The chain joins TRBV19 to TRBJ1-2; D gene uncertain. Trimming took off 3 bases at V and 3 bases at J, with 2 bases between the two ends. Germline CDR1 and CDR2: LNHDA and SQIVND (reference sequence). This CDR3 has 11 amino acids. CDR3 bases: TGTGCCAGTAGTATGTACTATGGCTACACCTTC. This codes for CASSMYYGYTF.

The chain joins TRBV28 to TRBJ2-1; D is undetermined. V lost 3 bases, J lost 5 bases, and 5 bases lay in between. The CDR3 consists of 12 residues. CDR1 and CDR2 from the germline V gene are MDHEN and SYDVKM. The CDR3 protein is CASSLLHNEQFF. For the CDR3, the DNA is TGTGCCAGCAGTTTGCTCCACAATGAGCAGTTCTTC. The full variable domain, in which reference TRBV28 and TRBJ2-1 provide the parts outside the CDR3, is DVKVTQSSRYLVKRTGEKVFLECVQDMDHENMFWYRQDPGLGLRLIYFSYDVKMKEKGDIPEGYSVSREKKERFSLILESASTNQTSMYLCASSLLHNEQFFGPGTRLTVL.

CDR3 DNA sequence: TGTGCCAGCAGCCCACTACCGGGACAGGGTGAAAAACTGTTTTTT. Translating gives CASSPLPGQGEKLFF. The gene calls are TRBV11-3 and TRBJ1-4; TRBD1 matches 9 bases. The ends lost 5 bases at V and 7 bases at J; junction bases unmatched: 8. Germline CDR1 reads SGHNT; CDR2 reads YENEEA. There are 15 residues in the CDR3.

The chain carries TRBV11-3 and TRBJ2-2, with D unclear. This CDR3 has 14 amino acids. Trimming shortened V by 5 bases and J by 3 bases, and 10 bases separated the two germline ends. Per the germline V gene, CDR1 is SGHNT and CDR2 is YENEEA. CDR3 in amino acids: CASSPRHHTGELFF. Here the CDR3 DNA reads TGTGCCAGCAGCCCAAGACACCACACCGGGGAGCTGTTTTTT.

The chain has TRBV30 and TRBJ2-7; the D is unclear. Looked up from germline, CDR1 is GTSNPN and CDR2 is SVGIG (reference sequence). V lost 1 base to trimming and J lost 4 bases, with 11 bases between them. The CDR3 sequence is 13 residues long. The CDR3 region is CAWSEQRLYEQYF. The CDR3 region has the DNA TGTGCCTGGAGTGAACAGCGTTTATACGAGCAGTACTTC. Full variable domain (rest looked up from reference TRBV30 and TRBJ2-7): SQTIHQWPATLVQPVGSPLSLECTVEGTSNPNLYWYRQAAGRGLQLLFYSVGIGQISSEVPQNLSASRPQDRQFILSSKKLLLSDSGFYLCAWSEQRLYEQYFGPGTRLTVT.

The chain employs TRBV6-1 and TRBJ2-7; D is possibly TRBD1 (6 bases). With 1 base removed from V and 12 bases from J, the gap between germline ends came to 13 bases. Germline-derived CDR1 and CDR2 are MNHNS and SASEGT. The CDR3 contains 12 residues. For the CDR3, the DNA is TGTGCCAGCAGTGAAGTGGGGGCTAGCACGTACTTC. It encodes CASSEVGASTYF.

V usage is TRBV5-1 and J usage is TRBJ2-1, with 8 bases fitting TRBD2. CDR1 and CDR2 (germline): SGHRS, YFSETQ. This CDR3 contains 15 residues. V lost 5 bases and J lost 7; bases outside the gene matches: 11. CDR3 bases: TGCGCCAGCAGTCAACTAGCGGAAGTATTAAATGAGCAGTTCTTC. Translated, it gives CASSQLAEVLNEQFF.

V and J are TRBV28 and TRBJ1-2; the match to TRBD1 covers 7 bases. This CDR3 has 16 residues. From germline, CDR1 is MDHEN and CDR2 SYDVKM. V lost 5 bases and J lost 2; bases outside the gene matches: 11. This CDR3 is CASSRFIGTENYGYTF. For the CDR3, the DNA is TGTGCCAGCAGTCGATTTATCGGGACAGAGAACTATGGCTACACCTTC.

This clone is categorized as large. This sequence joins TRBV6-8 and TRBJ1-2; D is unresolved. Germline loops: CDR1 MNHGY, CDR2 SAAAGT. This CDR3 contains 14 residues. V lost 7 bases and J lost 4, with 16 bases in between. DNA of the CDR3: TGTGCCAGCACTCCTGGCTTCGGAGGCTATGGCTACACCTTC. This translates into CASTPGFGGYGYTF.

This clone is termed large (0.1 to 1%). This chain links TRBV19 with TRBJ1-1; no reliable D call. From germline, CDR1 is LNHDA and CDR2 SQIVND (reference sequence). The CDR3 covers 14 residues. Trimming took off 2 bases at V and 6 bases at J, with 13 bases between the two ends. CDR3 sequence reads: CASSISESAPEAFF. In DNA form, the CDR3 reads TGTGCCAGTAGTATATCGGAATCGGCCCCTGAAGCTTTCTTT.

The genes are TRBV19 and TRBJ1-2; no clear D gene. The CDR3 covers 13 residues. V was shortened by 6 bases and J by 0 bases, with 8 bases between the two germline ends. Germline V CDR1 and CDR2: LNHDA, SQIVND (reference sequence). The CDR3 loop is CASRHEPNYGYTF. CDR3 in DNA: TGTGCCAGTAGGCACGAGCCTAACTATGGCTACACCTTC.

V gene TRBV5-1 combines with J gene TRBJ1-4, with D possibly matching TRBD1 (6 bases). This CDR3 comprises 15 residues. V lost 0 bases and J lost 4, with 10 bases in between. CDR1 and CDR2 from the germline V gene are SGHRS and YFSETQ. DNA of the CDR3: TGCGCCAGCAGCTTGGAGGGGGGCAGTAATGAAAAACTGTTTTTT. Translating gives CASSLEGGSNEKLFF.

CDR3 nucleotide sequence: TGTGCCAGCAGCCTTAGCGTCGGGGGACAAACGAATGAAAAACTGTTTTTT. It encodes CASSLSVGGQTNEKLFF. The V gene is TRBV7-1, the J gene TRBJ1-4; possibly TRBD1 for D (6 bases). TRBV7-1 is recorded as an ORF, its role being uncertain. The CDR3 is 17 amino acids. The V end lost 5 bases, the J end lost 5 bases, and 21 bases lay between the germline ends.

The CDR3 DNA reads as TGCGCCAGCAGTGACTTAGGTACTTATTCTGGCTACACCTTC. It is translated as CASSDLGTYSGYTF. This chain uses TRBV10-2 with TRBJ1-2; D gene uncertain. The V and J ends lost 3 bases and 7 bases respectively, with 15 bases between them. CDR1 WSHSY and CDR2 SAAADI come from the germline V gene. The CDR3 is made up of 14 amino acids.

This clone appeared once. J is TRBJ1-6 and V is TRBV5-1, with D tentatively TRBD1 (5 bases). The CDR3 runs to 16 residues. Deletions cut 3 bases from V and 7 bases from J, with 17 bases between. Germline loops: CDR1 SGHRS, CDR2 YFSETQ. CDR3 coding DNA: TGCGCCAGCAGCTCCCAAGTTGGGGGATTGAATTCACCCCTCCACTTT. It yields the protein CASSSQVGGLNSPLHF.